This T cell receptor beta chain comes out of a study of blood T cells in healthy people across ages (dated by TCRdb to the mid-2010s). About the full investigation: In model experiments, roughly one uniquely barcoded TCR beta cDNA molecule per two T cells was captured by template switching. Four age groups were formed from the donors: young (average 16 years), middle-aged (around 41), aged (more than 55) and long-lived (approximately 80). Age-related changes in TCR beta repertoire diversity were measured in the study by deep sequencing normalized with unique cDNA molecular identifiers. For two donors (one aged 18 to 29 and one aged 80 or older), the study analyzed two additional independent replicas of 1 million unique cDNA reads from the same blood draw. Beyond this particular receptor, the publication reports: Conclusive comparison of naive and antigen-experienced compartments was prevented by the profiling of bulk unsorted PBMCs. Estimates of total diversity based on one million sequenced T cells were considered lower bounds and underestimates. Observed TCR beta diversity correlated strongly with the percentage of naive T cells measured by flow cytometry. Donor CMV infection status was unknown, potentially confounding age-related changes in expanded clonotypes. Observed TCR beta diversity per million T cells fell roughly linearly with age, and a significant reduction was already apparent by age about 38. Compared with the aged group, the long-lived group had more naive CD4+ T cells, fewer expanded clones and increased TCR diversity, suggesting age selection.

The germline V gene encodes CDR1 SQVTM and CDR2 ANQGSEA. There are 12 amino acids in the CDR3, from cysteine to phenylalanine inclusive. Of all the DNA, just the CDR3 is kept, 36 bases in frame from base 1. Trimming removed 2 bases from V and 6 bases from J, leaving 8 bases between the germline ends. The library was obtained by 5' RACE. Sequencing instrument: Illumina HiSeq 2500. A second PCR of roughly 7 to 11 cycles was performed with a sample-barcoded 5' primer and a J-beta primer mix. Each TCR beta cDNA molecule received a unique molecular identifier from a template-switch 5' adaptor carrying 12 random nucleotides. Each sample yielded at least 3 million CDR3-containing paired-end reads. The Mint cDNA synthesis kit, primed by a TRBC-specific oligonucleotide, was used to synthesize first-strand cDNA from all RNA. Following uracil-DNA glycosylase treatment, all cDNA underwent a first 18-cycle PCR with the universal primers M1SS and BC2_uni_R. Per the original workflow: Normalization of each sample was performed by random selection of 1 million high-quality reads, each carrying a distinct molecular identifier. Instead of being binned into consensus sequences, reads that shared molecular identifiers were thrown out. MiTCR, run with a Q25 quality threshold and the strictest error-elimination algorithm, handled CDR3 identification, clonotype clustering and error correction. Lower-bound total TCR beta diversity was estimated with a nonparametric unseen species model using Euler transformation. TCRdb redid the processing of the public reads, applying fastp at Q25 and MiXCR, and retained in-frame beta chains. Rows are combined by CDR3 protein, so each entry shows the most common genes and DNA. TCRdb, rather than the study authors, made the V and J calls. This sample lists hundreds of thousands of distinct CDR3 sequences; 25% were detected once. Roughly 9% of the sample lies in the top ten.

The 39 donors, aged 6 to 90 years, were systemically healthy Caucasian individuals from Russia. Each donor gave approximately 9.4 milliliters of peripheral blood, drawn into EDTA-treated Vacutainer tubes. Ficoll-Paque density-gradient centrifugation was used to isolate PBMCs, with at least 6 million obtained per sample. Trizol reagent was used to extract total RNA from PBMCs, with at least 6 micrograms per sample. Naive CD45RAhigh/CD27high T cell percentages were measured by flow cytometry on a PBMC aliquot from every donor. This clonotype was picked up a small number of times. This receptor's antigen is unknown. Per-base quality was not reported, and no clone a single base away is much larger than it. A further study also used this sample, focusing on T cells of mothers and their children. The second paper states: Nine systemically healthy Caucasian individuals, comprising three mothers and their six children, were included as donors. cDNA synthesis used all of the extracted RNA, with roughly 1.5 ug of RNA in each 15 ul reaction. In the second PCR, the M1S primer added sample barcodes and 2-4 random nucleotides. Over 8.5 million TCR beta CDR3 reads were obtained for each mother, and some 3.1 million reads were obtained for each child. TCR recombination output is similarly shaped by thymic selection in related and unrelated pairs, with a minor effect exerted by inherited differences. Normalized repertoire overlap was always slightly but never significantly higher in related than unrelated mother-child pairs. No persistent microchimeric T cell clones were found, with a detection sensitivity of approximately 94 clones per million clonotypes. Deep NGS was used in the study to compare the TCR beta repertoires of mothers and children and to look for features that separate related mother-child pairs from unrelated individuals. On average, the children were approximately 11 +/- 4 years old, while the mothers were roughly 40 +/- 4 years old. After adapter ligation was performed with NEBNext reagents, the libraries were sequenced on an Illumina HiSeq 2000 with 100+100 nt paired-end reads. To prevent cross-contamination, the mother and child libraries were prepared a month apart and were sequenced in separate runs. Each donor had between about 500,000 and 2,100,000 distinct TCR beta clonotypes identified. Naive TCR beta clonotypes were estimated from low-frequency clonotypes matched to each donor's FACS-determined naive share, without sorting.

The V and J segments used are TRBV29-1 and TRBJ2-1, with no confident D gene call. Input material: blood. This sequence was found in a boy aged 10-17 years in good health. The sequenced DNA is TGCAGCGTTGAAAAGTCGCCCAATGAGCAGTTCTTC. Its translation is CSVEKSPNEQFF.